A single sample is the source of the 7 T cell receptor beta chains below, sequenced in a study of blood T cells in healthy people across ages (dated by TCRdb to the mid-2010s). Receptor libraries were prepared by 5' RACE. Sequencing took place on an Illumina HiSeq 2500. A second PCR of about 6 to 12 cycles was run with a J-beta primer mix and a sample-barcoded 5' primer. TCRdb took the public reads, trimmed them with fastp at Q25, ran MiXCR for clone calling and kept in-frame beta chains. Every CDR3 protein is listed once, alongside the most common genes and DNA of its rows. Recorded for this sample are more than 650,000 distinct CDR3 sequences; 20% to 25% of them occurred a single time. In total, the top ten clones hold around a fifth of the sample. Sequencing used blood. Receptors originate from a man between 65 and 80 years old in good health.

The CDR3 DNA is TGTGCCAGCAGTGGTTCCATCCGGGACGACGAAAACATTCAGTACTTC. Translating gives CASSGSIRDDENIQYF. The chain couples TRBV6-4 to TRBJ2-4; D tentatively fits TRBD1 or TRBD2 (5 bases each). In germline, CDR1 is MRHNA, CDR2 SNTAGT. V was cut by 4 bases and J by 5 bases, with 18 bases left in between. This CDR3 has 16 residues.

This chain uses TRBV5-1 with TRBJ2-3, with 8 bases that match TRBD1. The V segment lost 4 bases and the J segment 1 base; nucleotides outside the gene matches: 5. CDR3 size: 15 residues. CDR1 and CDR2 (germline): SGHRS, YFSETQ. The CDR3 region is CASSKPTGGTDTQYF. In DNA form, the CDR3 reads TGCGCCAGCAGCAAACCGACAGGGGGCACAGATACGCAGTATTTT. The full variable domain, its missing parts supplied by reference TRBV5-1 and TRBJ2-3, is KAGVTQTPRYLIKTRGQQVTLSCSPISGHRSVSWYQQTPGQGLQFLFEYFSETQRNKGNFPGRFSGRQFSNSRSEMNVSTLELGDSALYLCASSKPTGGTDTQYFGPGTRLTVL.

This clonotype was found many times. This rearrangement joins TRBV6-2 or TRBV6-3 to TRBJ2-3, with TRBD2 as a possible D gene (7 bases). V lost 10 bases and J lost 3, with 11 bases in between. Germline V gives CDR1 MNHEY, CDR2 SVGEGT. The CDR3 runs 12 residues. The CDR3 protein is CAIGGLTDTQYF. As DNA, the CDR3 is TGTGCCATCGGGGGGCTAACAGATACGCAGTATTTT.

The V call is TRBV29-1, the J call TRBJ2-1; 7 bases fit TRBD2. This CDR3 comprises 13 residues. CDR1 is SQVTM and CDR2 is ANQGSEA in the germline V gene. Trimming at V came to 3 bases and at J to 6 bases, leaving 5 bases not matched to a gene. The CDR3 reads CSVELGLLNEQFF. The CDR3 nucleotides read TGCAGCGTTGAGTTGGGACTACTCAATGAGCAGTTCTTC.

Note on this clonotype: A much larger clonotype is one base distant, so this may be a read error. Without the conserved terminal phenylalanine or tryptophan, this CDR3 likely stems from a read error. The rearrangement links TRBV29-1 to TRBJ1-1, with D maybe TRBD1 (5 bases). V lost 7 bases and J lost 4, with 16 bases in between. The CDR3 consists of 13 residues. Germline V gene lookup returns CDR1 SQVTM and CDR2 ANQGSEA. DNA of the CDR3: TGCAGCGCCCTCAGGGTTTCGGGCACTGAAGCTTTCTCT. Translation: CSALRVSGTEAFS.

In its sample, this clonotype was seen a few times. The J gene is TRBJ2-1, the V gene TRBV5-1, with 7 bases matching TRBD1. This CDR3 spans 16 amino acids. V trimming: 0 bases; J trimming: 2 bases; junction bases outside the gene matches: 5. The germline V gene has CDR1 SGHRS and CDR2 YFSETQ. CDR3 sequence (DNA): TGCGCCAGCAGCTTGGTCGGTCAGGGGGCCTACAATGAGCAGTTCTTC. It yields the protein CASSLVGQGAYNEQFF. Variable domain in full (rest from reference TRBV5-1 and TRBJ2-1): KAGVTQTPRYLIKTRGQQVTLSCSPISGHRSVSWYQQTPGQGLQFLFEYFSETQRNKGNFPGRFSGRQFSNSRSEMNVSTLELGDSALYLCASSLVGQGAYNEQFFGPGTRLTVL.

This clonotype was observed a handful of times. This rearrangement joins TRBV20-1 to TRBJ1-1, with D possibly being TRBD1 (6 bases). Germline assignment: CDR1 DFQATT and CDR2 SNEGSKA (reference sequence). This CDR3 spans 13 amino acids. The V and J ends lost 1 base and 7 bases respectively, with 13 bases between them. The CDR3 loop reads CSARARGYGEAFF. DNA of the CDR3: TGCAGTGCTAGAGCCAGGGGATATGGTGAAGCTTTCTTT.